Following are 28 T cell receptor beta chains from one sample sequenced in a study of shared clonotypes between healthy human individuals. Only in-frame clones appear in the TCRdb table, and some are missing; sequencing was by immunoSEQ multiplex PCR. The sample includes about 1,900,000 clones, about 94% of them seen just once. CD45RO-negative CD8 cells positively selected for CCR7 made up the naive population, which excluded terminally differentiated effector memory CD45RA+ cells. Source material: naive CD8+ T cells sorted from blood. The receptors were sampled from a man aged 18 to 30 in good health.

The chain joins TRBV4-1 to TRBJ2-1; 10 bases match TRBD2. The CDR3 is 17 residues long. The J segment lost 8 bases and the V segment lost 0 bases, leaving 10 bases of the junction unmatched. The V gene's germline CDR1 is MGHRA and CDR2 YSYEKL. In nucleotides, the CDR3 is TGCGCCAGCAGCCAAGAGTCTAGCGGGGGCCTAAGGCATGAGCAGTTCTTC. This sequence encodes CASSQESSGGLRHEQFF.

J is TRBJ2-1 and V is TRBV10-1; 14 nucleotides agree with TRBD2. V lost 5 bases and J lost 9; bases outside the gene matches: 9. The CDR3 is 16 residues long. CDR1 is WNHNN and CDR2 is SYGVQD in the germline V gene (reference sequence). Here the CDR3 DNA reads TGCGCCAGCAGTCCCGGGACTAGCGGGAGCGGTGGTGAGCAGTTCTTC. This translates into CASSPGTSGSGGEQFF.

This clone was recorded only once. The genes are TRBV30 and TRBJ1-3; tentative D call: TRBD1 (6 bases). In germline, CDR1 is GTSNPN, CDR2 SVGIG (reference sequence). V lost 3 bases, J lost 3 bases, and 9 bases lay in between. There are 13 residues in the CDR3. The DNA for the CDR3 is TGTGCCTGGAGATGGACAGATGGAAACACCATATATTTT. Protein: CAWRWTDGNTIYF.

Note on this clone: Other DNA sequences in the sample encode the same CDR3. The genes are TRBV9 and TRBJ1-1; perhaps TRBD1 as D (5 bases). Trimming removed 1 base from V and 5 bases from J, with 9 bases in between. This CDR3 has 13 amino acids. The germline CDR1 and CDR2 sequences are SGDLS and YYNGEE. The CDR3 loop is CASSVSGGTEAFF. CDR3 in DNA: TGTGCCAGCAGCGTATCCGGGGGTACTGAAGCTTTCTTT.

The chain links TRBV10-2 to TRBJ2-1, with 7 bases that match TRBD2. The CDR3 is 14 residues long. Germline loops: CDR1 WSHSY, CDR2 SAAADI. V trimming: 6 bases; J trimming: 8 bases; junction bases outside the gene matches: 10. As DNA, the CDR3 is TGCGCCAGCAGCCCTACGGGACTATGGGATGAGCAGTTCTTC. It translates to CASSPTGLWDEQFF.

The count of this clone is one. V usage is TRBV18 and J usage is TRBJ2-7; TRBD2 matches at 8 bases. Germline loops: CDR1 KGHSH, CDR2 LQKENI. The CDR3 consists of 15 residues. V trimming: 3 bases; J trimming: 3 bases; junction bases outside the gene matches: 7. CDR3 protein: CASSPERESFYEQYF. Written as DNA, the CDR3 is TGTGCCAGCTCACCGGAGCGGGAGAGTTTCTACGAGCAGTACTTC.

The chain couples TRBV19 to TRBJ1-3; TRBD1 matches at 9 bases. CDR1 and CDR2 from the germline V gene are LNHDA and SQIVND (reference sequence). This CDR3 has 17 amino acids. Trimming took 7 bases from V and 0 from J; bases not matched to a gene: 10. The CDR3 protein is CASIRGQGIFSGNTIYF. The CDR3 DNA reads TGTGCCAGTATCCGAGGACAGGGGATTTTCTCTGGAAACACCATATATTTT.

This chain's CDR3 is CSVSNYGYTF. CDR3 DNA: TGCAGTGTTAGCAACTATGGCTACACCTTC. The genes are TRBV20-1 and TRBJ1-2; no clear D gene. The CDR3 contains 10 residues. The V and J ends lost 7 bases and 2 bases respectively, with 5 bases between them. Germline values: CDR1 DFQATT, CDR2 SNEGSKA (reference sequence).

As for this clone: Other DNA sequences in this sample translate to the same CDR3. The rearrangement links TRBV10-2 to TRBJ2-7; D ambiguous. V gave up 0 bases and J gave up 2 bases, with 5 bases separating them. The CDR3 spans 13 residues. Germline V gene data show CDR1 as WSHSY and CDR2 as SAAADI. Here the CDR3 reads CASSESGPYEQYF. The DNA for the CDR3 is TGCGCCAGCAGTGAGTCCGGTCCCTACGAGCAGTACTTC.

In the case of this clone: The sample holds other DNA sequences that translate to the same CDR3. The rearrangement links TRBV7-9 to TRBJ1-1; D not certain. Looked up from germline, CDR1 is SEHNR and CDR2 is FQNEAQ (reference sequence). This CDR3 has 12 amino acids. The V gene lost 6 bases and the J gene lost 2 bases, with 7 bases spanning the gap. CDR3 in DNA: TGTGCCAGCAGTTTTGGTAACACTGAAGCTTTCTTT. It codes for CASSFGNTEAFF.

This chain uses TRBV7-9 with TRBJ2-5; 7 bases fit TRBD1. Looked up from germline, CDR1 is SEHNR and CDR2 is FQNEAQ (reference sequence). The V segment lost 4 bases and the J segment 3 bases; nucleotides outside the gene matches: 2. There are 13 residues in the CDR3. CDR3 sequence reads: CASSSGQEETQYF. DNA of the CDR3: TGTGCCAGCAGCTCTGGACAGGAAGAGACCCAGTACTTC.

The chain has TRBV7-9 and TRBJ1-2; TRBD1 is a possible D gene (5 bases). The V end was cut by 3 bases, the J end by 3 bases, with 14 bases between. The CDR3 has 15 amino acids. Per germline, CDR1 SEHNR and CDR2 FQNEAQ (reference sequence). The CDR3 here is CASSLVRGGDYGYTF. The CDR3 nucleotides read TGTGCCAGCAGCTTGGTCCGGGGAGGGGACTATGGCTACACCTTC.

For this clone: Other DNA sequences in the same sample also yield this CDR3. The chain is built from TRBV30 and TRBJ2-7; D is unresolved. CDR1 and CDR2 from the germline V gene are GTSNPN and SVGIG (reference sequence). Deletions cut 0 bases from V and 0 bases from J, with 3 bases between. This CDR3 has 12 residues. In DNA, the CDR3 is TGTGCCTGGAGTGTAGACTCCTACGAGCAGTACTTC. This translates into CAWSVDSYEQYF.

V and J are TRBV9 and TRBJ1-2; the D is unclear. This CDR3 is 14 amino acids long. Trimming removed 3 bases at V and 4 bases at J, with 13 bases between. Germline V gene sequence: CDR1 SGDLS, CDR2 YYNGEE. The CDR3: CASSAGVGSYGYTF. DNA for the CDR3: TGTGCCAGCAGCGCTGGAGTGGGGAGCTATGGCTACACCTTC.

The V call is TRBV4-3, the J call TRBJ2-7; D remains unclear. V was pared by 0 bases and J by 3 bases, with 18 bases between. Germline V gene lookup returns CDR1 LGHNA and CDR2 YSLEER. The CDR3 runs 17 residues. The CDR3 protein is CASSQEVPATLRYEQYF. CDR3 DNA: TGCGCCAGCAGCCAAGAAGTTCCAGCCACCTTGCGCTACGAGCAGTACTTC.

This chain joins TRBV7-9 and TRBJ1-2, with D possibly matching TRBD1 (5 bases). The CDR3 extends over 14 amino acids. Germline CDR1 SEHNR, CDR2 FQNEAQ (reference sequence). Trimming cost V 4 bases and J 2 bases, with 11 bases left between them. In nucleotides, the CDR3 is TGTGCCAGCAGCTCTGGGGGGATCAACTATGGCTACACCTTC. Protein product: CASSSGGINYGYTF.

The rearrangement links TRBV6-6 to TRBJ2-7, with D perhaps TRBD2 (5 bases). Germline assignment: CDR1 MNHNY and CDR2 SVGAGI (reference sequence). Trimming shortened V by 5 bases and J by 0 bases, and 17 bases separated the two germline ends. The CDR3 totals 16 residues. CDR3 amino acids: CASSAPTTSSSYEQYF. The CDR3 nucleotides are TGTGCCAGCAGTGCCCCGACTACCTCGAGCTCCTACGAGCAGTACTTC.

V usage is TRBV30 and J usage is TRBJ2-3, with D unresolved. The V gene lost 0 bases and the J gene lost 4 bases, with 8 bases spanning the gap. This CDR3 comprises 13 residues. Germline assignment: CDR1 GTSNPN and CDR2 SVGIG (reference sequence). The CDR3 DNA sequence: TGTGCCTGGAGTGTAACAGAAGCAGATACGCAGTATTTT. Translation: CAWSVTEADTQYF.

In nucleotides, the CDR3 is TGTGCCAGCAGCGGCGGGACAGGACTTTACGAGCAGTACTTC. It codes for CASSGGTGLYEQYF. This chain connects TRBV7-9 to TRBJ2-7, with 8 bases fitting TRBD1. Germline CDR1 is SEHNR and CDR2 is FQNEAQ (reference sequence). The CDR3 has 14 amino acids. The junction had 7 bases not matched to a gene; V was cut back by 5 bases and J by 4 bases.

The chain recombines TRBV27 with TRBJ1-2; D not resolved. The CDR3 runs to 16 residues. The V gene lost 0 bases and the J gene lost 4 bases, with 15 bases spanning the gap. CDR1 and CDR2 (germline): MNHEY, SMNVEV (reference sequence). CDR3 bases: TGTGCCAGCAGTTTATCTTCCGGGGAGATCGCCTATGGCTACACCTTC. Its protein is CASSLSSGEIAYGYTF.

This chain joins TRBV9 and TRBJ2-7; D might be TRBD1 (5 bases). From germline, CDR1 is SGDLS and CDR2 YYNGEE. The CDR3 spans 14 residues. The V gene lost 0 bases and the J gene lost 3 bases, with 10 bases spanning the gap. Here the CDR3 reads CASSVGAGFYEQYF. The CDR3 bases are TGTGCCAGCAGCGTAGGTGCAGGGTTCTACGAGCAGTACTTC.

A remark on this clone: This same CDR3 is encoded by further DNA sequences in the sample. The chain has TRBV30 and TRBJ1-1; D unresolved. V was cut by 0 bases and J by 4 bases, with 6 bases left in between. CDR1 is GTSNPN and CDR2 is SVGIG in the germline V gene (reference sequence). The CDR3 has 12 amino acids. The CDR3 DNA sequence: TGTGCCTGGAGTGTAGGCGGCACTGAAGCTTTCTTT. Amino acids: CAWSVGGTEAFF.

The genes are TRBV23-1 and TRBJ2-2, with 8 bases matching TRBD2. TRBV23-1 carries the ORF label, with uncertain function. The CDR3 runs 14 residues. With V trimmed by 8 bases and J by 5 bases, 7 bases remained unmatched. The CDR3 region is CASGGTRRTGELFF. Written as DNA, the CDR3 is TGCGCCAGCGGGGGGACTAGGAGGACCGGGGAGCTGTTTTTT.

V and J are TRBV7-9 and TRBJ2-3; 10 nucleotides align to TRBD1. Germline CDR1 and CDR2: SEHNR and FQNEAQ (reference sequence). This CDR3 is 16 amino acids long. Trimming took 4 bases from V and 7 from J; bases not matched to a gene: 11. The CDR3 region is CASSSPTGGELYTQYF. CDR3 coding DNA: TGTGCCAGCAGCTCCCCGACAGGGGGCGAGCTGTATACGCAGTATTTT.

The chain recombines TRBV11-2 with TRBJ2-5; the D gene is possibly TRBD2 (5 bases). Germline V gene lookup returns CDR1 SGHAT and CDR2 FQNNGV. V lost 6 bases to trimming and J lost 5 bases, with 16 bases between them. This CDR3 is 14 amino acids long. The CDR3 loop reads CASSSSSGEETQYF. In DNA form, the CDR3 reads TGTGCCAGCAGTTCATCGTCCGGGGAGGAGACCCAGTACTTC. The full variable domain, its missing parts supplied by reference TRBV11-2 and TRBJ2-5, is EAGVAQSPRYKIIEKRQSVAFWCNPISGHATLYWYQQILGQGPKLLIQFQNNGVVDDSQLPKDRFSAERLKGVDSTLKIQPAKLEDSAVYLCASSSSSGEETQYFGPGTRLLVL.

The chain has TRBV29-1 and TRBJ2-7, with 11 bases that match TRBD2. The CDR3 covers 16 residues. After removal of 6 bases from V and 0 bases from J, the junction contained 10 bases not matched to a gene. Germline assignment: CDR1 SQVTM and CDR2 ANQGSEA. DNA for the CDR3: TGCAGCGTCGTTCCCATAACTAGCGGGAGCTCCTACGAGCAGTACTTC. This gives the protein CSVVPITSGSSYEQYF.

CDR3 amino acids: CASAQSGGMLNEQFF. CDR3 nucleotide sequence: TGTGCCAGCGCACAGAGCGGCGGGATGCTAAATGAGCAGTTCTTC. The gene calls are TRBV9 and TRBJ2-1, with TRBD2 as a possible D gene (6 bases). Trimming pared 7 bases from V and 7 bases from J, leaving 21 bases between. This CDR3 is built from 15 residues. Per germline, CDR1 SGDLS and CDR2 YYNGEE.

The V call is TRBV7-9, the J call TRBJ2-5; D perhaps matches TRBD1 (5 bases). Germline CDR1 reads SEHNR; CDR2 reads FQNEAQ (reference sequence). Between the trimmed V and J ends, which lost 2 bases and 5 bases, there was a span of 15 bases. This CDR3 contains 15 residues. CDR3 residues: CASSLIVGLLETQYF. Here the CDR3 DNA reads TGTGCCAGCAGCTTAATAGTGGGGCTGCTGGAGACCCAGTACTTC. The full variable domain, completed using reference TRBV7-9 and TRBJ2-5, is DTGVSQNPRHKITKRGQNVTFRCDPISEHNRLYWYRQTLGQGPEFLTYFQNEAQLEKSRLLSDRFSAERPKGSFSTLEIQRTEQGDSAMYLCASSLIVGLLETQYFGPGTRLLVL.